This T cell receptor beta chain comes out of a study of cytomegalovirus exposure and HLA in healthy donors. V lost 0 bases and J lost 8; bases outside the gene matches: 7. This CDR3 is built from 16 residues. Germline CDR1 is KGHSH and CDR2 is LQKENI. 60 Vbeta and 13 Jbeta primers were used in PCR. Some clones are missing from TCRdb's copy, which holds only in-frame ones; the method was immunoSEQ multiplex PCR. The data show around 170,000 clones, less than 90% seen once. This clonotype originated in a boy aged 2 to 10 in good health and CMV-seronegative. Sequences were obtained from PBMCs. The V and J genes are TRBV18 and TRBJ2-1, with 10 bases aligning to TRBD2. CDR3 in DNA: TGTGCCAGCTCACCACCGGGGCTAGCGGGAGTGGATGAGCAGTTCTTC. Protein sequence: CASSPPGLAGVDEQFF.